This T cell receptor (beta chain) emerged from a study of blood T cell repertoires in COVID-19. About the research overall: COVID-19 samples, acute and convalescent, were from the United States, Italy and Spain. From T cells, B-cell-depleted T cells, or PBMCs came the material, which was cDNA or gDNA.

In the study's own analysis: Researchers report that nucleated cell counts were estimated from reference gene primer amplification. Profiling relied on immunoSEQ multiplex PCR, and the TCRdb table lists in-frame clones only, not all of them. From that table come the V and J calls and clone size; the DNA was used to work out D and trimming. The sample records 250,000 to 400,000 clones, roughly 90% being singletons. Patients from Seattle were sampled longitudinally, starting during active infection. Trimming removed 3 bases at V and 2 bases at J, with 15 bases between. Germline CDR1 reads DFQATT; CDR2 reads SNEGSKA (reference sequence). The CDR3 runs 15 residues.

This sequence joins TRBV20-1 and TRBJ2-3; D is uncertain. This sequence originates from a woman aged 25 to 39 with COVID-19, enrolled during active disease. What was sequenced was peripheral blood. CDR3 DNA sequence: TGCAGTGCTAGTTCTGGCCTCCTCAACACAGATACGCAGTATTTT. Its translation is CSASSGLLNTDTQYF.